A single sample gave rise to the 8 T cell receptor beta chains below, sequenced in a study of blood T cell repertoires in COVID-19. The assay was immunoSEQ multiplex PCR, and TCRdb's table has in-frame clones only and misses some. The sample yields 110,000 to 150,000 clones, over 70% seen once. The sample taken for sequencing was peripheral blood. The receptors were gathered from a woman between 45 and 65 years old with acute or convalescent COVID-19.

This chain uses TRBV28 with TRBJ1-2; D possibly corresponds to TRBD1 (5 bases). Germline V gene lookup returns CDR1 MDHEN and CDR2 SYDVKM. Trimming took off 5 bases at V and 0 bases at J, with 13 bases between the two ends. The CDR3 length is 15 residues. This chain's CDR3 is CASSPGDWANYGYTF. In nucleotides, the CDR3 is TGTGCCAGCAGTCCGGGGGACTGGGCTAACTATGGCTACACCTTC.

This clone showed up just once. This rearrangement joins TRBV27 to TRBJ1-5; no clear D. Trimming removed 1 base from V and 6 bases from J, with 7 bases in between. CDR3 length: 13 amino acids. Germline CDR1 is MNHEY and CDR2 is SMNVEV (reference sequence). The CDR3 loop reads CASSLYTGQPQHF. DNA of the CDR3: TGTGCCAGCAGTTTATATACGGGTCAGCCCCAGCATTTT.

The rearrangement links TRBV25-1 to TRBJ2-1; TRBD2 matches at 7 bases. The germline gives CDR1 MGHDK, CDR2 SYGVNS. This CDR3 has 15 amino acids. V lost 8 bases, J lost 3 bases, and 10 bases stayed unmatched. The CDR3 nucleotides are TGTGCCAGCGATCCGGGGGGAGTGGGCTACAATGAGCAGTTCTTC. As protein: CASDPGGVGYNEQFF.

The chain recombines TRBV21-1 with TRBJ2-5; TRBD2, the D gene given by the table, was not confirmed from the DNA. TRBV21-1 is a pseudogene segment. There are 15 residues in the CDR3. The CDR3: CASSIWTSAMKTQYF. As DNA, the CDR3 is TGTGCCAGCAGCATCTGGACTAGCGCGATGAAGACCCAGTACTTC.

This clone was recorded at least ten times. V and J are TRBV5-6 and TRBJ1-1; unclear D gene. CDR3 length: 15 residues. V was shortened by 0 bases and J by 0 bases, with 9 bases between the two germline ends. The germline V gene encodes CDR1 SGHDT and CDR2 YYEEEE. CDR3 protein: CASSLDPGMNTEAFF. CDR3 sequence (DNA): TGTGCCAGCAGCTTGGATCCAGGAATGAACACTGAAGCTTTCTTT.

This clone turned up a few times. CDR3 protein: CASSYVGSDYGYTF. DNA for the CDR3: TGTGCCAGCAGTTACGTCGGGTCTGACTATGGCTACACCTTC. The J gene is TRBJ1-2, the V gene TRBV6-2 or TRBV6-3, with D unclear. The CDR3 length is 14 residues. Germline V gene sequence: CDR1 MNHEY, CDR2 SVGEGT. Trimming left V 2 bases short and J 3 bases short, with 10 bases between.

This chain uses TRBV10-1 with TRBJ1-3; tentatively, D is TRBD1 (6 bases). The germline CDR1 and CDR2 sequences are WNHNN and SYGVQD (reference sequence). V lost 2 bases and J 0 bases, leaving 11 bases between the germline ends. This CDR3 is 16 amino acids long. CDR3 amino acids: CASSERQETSGNTIYF. In DNA, the CDR3 is TGCGCCAGCAGTGAGCGACAGGAAACCTCTGGAAACACCATATATTTT.

The CDR3 sequence: CASTISRVQGTEAFF. CDR3 in DNA: TGTGCCAGCACCATATCCAGGGTACAGGGCACTGAAGCTTTCTTT. The rearrangement links TRBV6-5 to TRBJ1-1; D perhaps matches TRBD1 (6 bases). V lost 7 bases to trimming and J lost 4 bases, with 19 bases between them. The germline V gene has CDR1 MNHEY and CDR2 SVGAGI. The CDR3 spans 15 residues.